The 23 T cell receptor beta chains presented below share a single source sample, sequenced in a study of cytotoxic CD8 clonotypes in ibrutinib-treated CLL. Using immunoSEQ multiplex PCR, the repertoire was profiled, and TCRdb retains in-frame clones only, with some absent. The table includes 150,000 or so clones, about 88% detected once. The sample here was PBMCs, taken at disease progression, from a patient treated with ibrutinib. Receptors were obtained from a human donor with chronic lymphocytic leukemia.

This clone was observed once. The V and J genes are TRBV5-1 and TRBJ2-1; TRBD2 aligns across 7 bases. This CDR3 region has 15 residues. Unmatched junction bases numbered 6, after V lost 1 base and J lost 5 bases. Per the germline V gene, CDR1 is SGHRS and CDR2 is YFSETQ. CDR3 DNA sequence: TGCGCCAGCAGCTTGCGGCTAGCGGATAACAATGAGCAGTTCTTC. Its protein product is CASSLRLADNNEQFF.

The chain has TRBV10-3 and TRBJ1-1, with D maybe TRBD1 (5 bases). Germline assignment: CDR1 ENHRY and CDR2 SYGVKD. The CDR3 loop spans 13 amino acids. With 5 bases removed from V and 1 base from J, the gap between germline ends came to 8 bases. CDR3 amino acids: CAISYGGNTEAFF. As DNA, the CDR3 is TGTGCCATCAGTTACGGGGGGAACACTGAAGCTTTCTTT.

This clone appeared a single time. The chain uses TRBV6-1 and TRBJ2-7, with D perhaps TRBD1 or TRBD2 (6 bases each). The V end lost 5 bases, the J end lost 3 bases, and 8 bases lay between the germline ends. The CDR3 has 12 residues. Germline CDR1 and CDR2: MNHNS and SASEGT. This CDR3 reads CASSKGGYEQYF. The DNA of the CDR3 is TGTGCCAGCAGTAAGGGGGGCTACGAGCAGTACTTC.

The V gene is TRBV25-1, the J gene TRBJ1-3, with 8 bases matching TRBD1. Losses at the gene ends were 7 bases for V and 0 bases for J; bases not matched to a gene: 8. CDR3 length equals 16 residues. Germline V gene data show CDR1 as MGHDK and CDR2 as SYGVNS. CDR3 amino acids: CASTKDRGNSGNTIYF. The CDR3 bases are TGTGCCAGCACTAAAGACAGGGGTAACTCTGGAAACACCATATATTTT.

This chain joins TRBV29-1 and TRBJ2-3; D not certain. Germline V gives CDR1 SQVTM, CDR2 ANQGSEA. Trimming pared 3 bases from V and 3 bases from J, leaving 16 bases between. CDR3 length: 15 residues. The CDR3 DNA sequence: TGCAGCGTTGACCTTACGGGCCTAGGGACAGATACGCAGTATTTT. Its translation is CSVDLTGLGTDTQYF.

The rearrangement uses TRBV2 and TRBJ2-3; 10 nucleotides match TRBD1. This CDR3 is 15 amino acids long. The germline CDR1 and CDR2 sequences are SNHLY and FYNNEI. The V gene end was trimmed by 5 bases and the J gene end by 3 bases; junction bases not matched to a gene: 5. Here the CDR3 reads CASSQGQGLTDTQYF. For the CDR3, the DNA is TGTGCCAGCAGTCAGGGACAGGGGTTGACAGATACGCAGTATTTT.

This rearrangement joins TRBV5-1 to TRBJ1-4; TRBD1 might be the D (5 bases). Germline CDR1 reads SGHRS; CDR2 reads YFSETQ. The CDR3 consists of 13 residues. Trimming removed 4 bases from V and 13 bases from J, with 17 bases in between. CDR3: CASSPVGGEVLFF. The CDR3 nucleotides are TGCGCCAGCAGCCCCGTCGGGGGTGAGGTACTGTTTTTT.

The chain recombines TRBV28 with TRBJ1-5; D gene unclear. The CDR3 spans 16 residues. CDR1 is MDHEN, CDR2 SYDVKM, per germline. The V end lost 2 bases, the J end lost 0 bases, and 11 bases lay between the germline ends. CDR3 coding DNA: TGTGCCAGCAGTTTAACGGCACCTTATAGCAATCAGCCCCAGCATTTT. Residues: CASSLTAPYSNQPQHF.

V is TRBV5-1 and J is TRBJ2-3; tentatively, D is TRBD2 (6 bases). The CDR3 totals 13 residues. Germline CDR1 reads SGHRS; CDR2 reads YFSETQ. V lost 5 bases and J lost 0, with 7 bases in between. This CDR3 is CASRSGSTDTQYF. The CDR3 DNA sequence: TGCGCCAGCAGAAGCGGGAGCACAGATACGCAGTATTTT.

The sample holds a few counts of this clone. This chain links TRBV28 with TRBJ2-1; TRBD1 is a possible D gene (6 bases). Trimming took off 5 bases at V and 6 bases at J, with 17 bases between the two ends. Looked up from germline, CDR1 is MDHEN and CDR2 is SYDVKM. This CDR3 region has 15 residues. The CDR3 bases are TGTGCCAGCAGTAGTCCAGGGGCAACGGGCAATGAGCAGTTCTTC. This gives the protein CASSSPGATGNEQFF.

The rearrangement joins TRBV6-5 to TRBJ2-3, with 8 bases lining up with TRBD1. The ends lost 4 bases at V and 4 bases at J; junction bases unmatched: 7. Germline assignment: CDR1 MNHEY and CDR2 SVGAGI. This CDR3 has 15 amino acids. The CDR3 reads CASSWTGNDADTQYF. CDR3 bases: TGTGCCAGCAGTTGGACAGGGAATGATGCAGATACGCAGTATTTT.

This rearrangement joins TRBV2 to TRBJ2-2; 9 positions agree with TRBD2. CDR3 length: 15 amino acids. Looked up from germline, CDR1 is SNHLY and CDR2 is FYNNEI. V lost 3 bases to trimming and J lost 8 bases; unmatched junction nucleotides: 7. Here the CDR3 reads CASSDWSSGSGELFF. The CDR3 coding sequence is TGTGCCAGCAGTGATTGGAGTAGCGGGAGTGGGGAGCTGTTTTTT.

In regard to this clone: Relative to the germline gene, one junction end is altered; a read error may explain this. The rearrangement uses TRBV5-1 and TRBJ1-1, with D perhaps matching TRBD1 (5 bases). From germline, CDR1 is SGHRS and CDR2 YFSETQ. CDR3 length: 13 amino acids. DNA for the CDR3: TGTGCCAGCAGCGGAGCATGGGGGACTGAAGCTTTCTTT. Amino acids: CASSGAWGTEAFF.

The rearrangement links TRBV7-9 to TRBJ2-2; possibly TRBD1 or TRBD2 for D (5 bases each). This CDR3 has 17 amino acids. Germline loops: CDR1 SEHNR, CDR2 FQNEAQ (reference sequence). Trimming left V 3 bases short and J 0 bases short, with 14 bases between. This CDR3 reads CASSFPSGGANTGELFF. The CDR3, as DNA: TGTGCCAGCAGCTTCCCGAGTGGGGGTGCGAACACCGGGGAGCTGTTTTTT.

The CDR3 DNA reads TGTGCCAGCTCACCCGTGCCCCCCGGCCTCTACTACGAGCAGTACTTC. Translating it yields CASSPVPPGLYYEQYF. The J gene is TRBJ2-7, the V gene TRBV18; D is ambiguous. The CDR3 is 16 amino acids. The germline V and J ends were trimmed by 3 bases and 3 bases, with 18 bases remaining between them. The germline gives CDR1 KGHSH, CDR2 LQKENI. The variable domain in full, completed from reference TRBV18 and TRBJ2-7, reads NAGVMQNPRHLVRRRGQEARLRCSPMKGHSHVYWYRQLPEEGLKFMVYLQKENIIDESGMPKERFSAEFPKEGPSILRIQQVVRGDSAAYFCASSPVPPGLYYEQYFGPGTRLTVT.

The rearrangement uses TRBV5-1 and TRBJ2-7; a weak D match, TRBD2 (6 bases). The CDR3 covers 11 residues. CDR1 and CDR2 from the germline V gene are SGHRS and YFSETQ. V was cut by 4 bases and J by 4 bases, with 6 bases left in between. DNA for the CDR3: TGCGCCAGCAGCCGGGGGTACGAGCAGTACTTC. Translation: CASSRGYEQYF.

V is TRBV30 and J is TRBJ1-1, with D uncertain. The CDR3 totals 13 residues. Germline loops: CDR1 GTSNPN, CDR2 SVGIG (reference sequence). V lost 2 bases and J 1 base, leaving 8 bases between the germline ends. This chain's CDR3 is CAWSNTGNTEAFF. Written as DNA, the CDR3 is TGTGCCTGGAGTAACACGGGGAACACTGAAGCTTTCTTT.

V gene TRBV11-2 combines with J gene TRBJ2-5, with 7 bases fitting TRBD1. The V gene's germline CDR1 is SGHAT and CDR2 FQNNGV. The ends lost 5 bases at V and 0 bases at J; junction bases unmatched: 12. This CDR3 spans 17 amino acids. The CDR3: CASSRRGTARYQETQYF. The DNA of the CDR3 is TGTGCCAGCAGCCGTAGGGGGACAGCGAGGTACCAAGAGACCCAGTACTTC.

This clone was found once. The gene calls are TRBV30 and TRBJ1-2, with a tentative D call TRBD1 (6 bases). The CDR3 is made up of 15 amino acids. V lost 4 bases and J 3 bases, leaving 18 bases between the germline ends. The germline CDR1 and CDR2 sequences are GTSNPN and SVGIG (reference sequence). The CDR3 coding sequence is TGTGCCTGGAAGGGAGGCGTTCAGGGGTACTATGGCTACACCTTC. It yields the protein CAWKGGVQGYYGYTF. The complete variable domain, with remaining parts taken from reference TRBV30 and TRBJ1-2, reads SQTIHQWPATLVQPVGSPLSLECTVEGTSNPNLYWYRQAAGRGLQLLFYSVGIGQISSEVPQNLSASRPQDRQFILSSKKLLLSDSGFYLCAWKGGVQGYYGYTFGSGTRLTVV.

The V and J genes are TRBV14 and TRBJ1-1; D is possibly TRBD1 (5 bases). Between the trimmed V and J ends, which lost 0 bases and 10 bases, there was a span of 12 bases. This CDR3 is built from 13 residues. CDR1 and CDR2 from the germline V gene are SGHDN and FVKESK. CDR3 sequence (DNA): TGTGCCAGCAGCCAAGAAGGGGTTTGGGGAGCTTTCTTT. It translates to CASSQEGVWGAFF.

This chain links TRBV7-2 with TRBJ2-5, with TRBD1 as a possible D gene (6 bases). The germline V gene has CDR1 SGHTA and CDR2 FQGNSA. This CDR3 contains 15 residues. V lost 5 bases and J lost 2, with 15 bases in between. CDR3 amino acids: CASSTRGGNQETQYF. CDR3 coding DNA: TGTGCCAGCAGCACCAGGGGCGGAAATCAAGAGACCCAGTACTTC.

The V call is TRBV7-2, the J call TRBJ2-1; 12 bases line up with TRBD2. Germline V gene data show CDR1 as SGHTA and CDR2 as FQGNSA. V trimming: 5 bases; J trimming: 0 bases; junction bases outside the gene matches: 8. The CDR3 is 18 residues long. The CDR3 loop reads CASSVGLAGRGSYNEQFF. The CDR3 bases are TGTGCCAGCAGCGTCGGACTAGCGGGACGAGGCTCCTACAATGAGCAGTTCTTC.

The sample holds one count of this clone. The DNA for the CDR3 is TGTGCCAGCAGCTTGGGGATTTCAGGGTCGGGAGAAAAACTGTTTTTT. Protein sequence: CASSLGISGSGEKLFF. The chain joins TRBV5-5 to TRBJ1-4, with a possible D match to TRBD1 (5 bases). CDR1 is SGHKS and CDR2 is YYEKEE in the germline V gene (reference sequence). The germline V and J ends were trimmed by 0 bases and 8 bases, with 17 bases remaining between them. This CDR3 comprises 16 residues.